The 3 T cell receptor beta chains given below trace back to one sample, sequenced in a study of shared clonotypes between healthy human individuals. The data were produced by immunoSEQ multiplex PCR, yet TCRdb's version contains in-frame clones alone and is incomplete. Of millions of clones in the sample, around 94% were seen once. Material for sequencing was naive CD4+ T cells sorted from blood. Noted subset: CD45RA+ positively selected. These receptors came from a man aged 18 to 30 in good health.

The rearrangement uses TRBV27 and TRBJ2-3, with TRBD2 identical over 8 bases. Per germline, CDR1 MNHEY and CDR2 SMNVEV (reference sequence). The V gene end was trimmed by 1 base and the J gene end by 2 bases; junction bases not matched to a gene: 11. The CDR3 has 18 amino acids. CDR3: CASSLLASGPQFTDTQYF. As DNA, the CDR3 is TGTGCCAGCAGTTTATTGGCTAGCGGGCCCCAATTCACAGATACGCAGTATTTT.

The chain has TRBV28 and TRBJ2-7, with 10 bases identical to TRBD2. The germline V gene has CDR1 MDHEN and CDR2 SYDVKM. CDR3 length: 14 amino acids. With 6 bases clipped from V and 2 bases from J, the junction kept 4 bases outside the gene matches. The CDR3 protein is CASRSGGDAYEQYF. CDR3 bases: TGTGCCAGCAGAAGCGGGGGGGACGCCTACGAGCAGTACTTC.

The J gene is TRBJ2-5, the V gene TRBV18; no firm D call. This CDR3 is built from 14 residues. Germline V gene lookup returns CDR1 KGHSH and CDR2 LQKENI. The V end lost 0 bases, the J end lost 7 bases, and 12 bases lay between the germline ends. CDR3 residues: CASSPPEAPGTQYF. The DNA of the CDR3 is TGTGCCAGCTCACCACCCGAGGCCCCGGGGACCCAGTACTTC.